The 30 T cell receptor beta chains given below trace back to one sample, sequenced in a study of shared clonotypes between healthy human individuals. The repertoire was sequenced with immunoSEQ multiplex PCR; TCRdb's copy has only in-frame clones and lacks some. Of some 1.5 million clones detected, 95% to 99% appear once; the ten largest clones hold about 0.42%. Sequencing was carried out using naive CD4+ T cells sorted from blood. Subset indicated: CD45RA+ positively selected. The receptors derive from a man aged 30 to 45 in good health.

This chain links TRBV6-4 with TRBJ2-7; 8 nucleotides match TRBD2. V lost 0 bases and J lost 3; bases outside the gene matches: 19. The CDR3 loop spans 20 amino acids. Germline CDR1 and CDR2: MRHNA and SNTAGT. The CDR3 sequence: CASSDSSLSSGLSVNYEQYF. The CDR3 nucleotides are TGTGCCAGCAGTGACTCGAGTCTTTCTAGCGGGTTGTCCGTAAACTACGAGCAGTACTTC.

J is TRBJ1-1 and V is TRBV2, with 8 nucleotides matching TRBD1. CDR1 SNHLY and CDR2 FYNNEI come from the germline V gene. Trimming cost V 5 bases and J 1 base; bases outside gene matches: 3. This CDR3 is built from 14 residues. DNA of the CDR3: TGTGCCAGCAGTCTGACAGGGGCGAACACTGAAGCTTTCTTT. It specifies CASSLTGANTEAFF.

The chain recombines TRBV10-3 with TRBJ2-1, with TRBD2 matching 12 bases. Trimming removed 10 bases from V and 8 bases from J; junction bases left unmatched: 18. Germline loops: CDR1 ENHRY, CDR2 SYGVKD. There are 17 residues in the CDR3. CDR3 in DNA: TGTGCCACTTCTTTTTTGGTAACGACTAGCGGGAGCGATGAGCAGTTCTTC. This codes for CATSFLVTTSGSDEQFF.

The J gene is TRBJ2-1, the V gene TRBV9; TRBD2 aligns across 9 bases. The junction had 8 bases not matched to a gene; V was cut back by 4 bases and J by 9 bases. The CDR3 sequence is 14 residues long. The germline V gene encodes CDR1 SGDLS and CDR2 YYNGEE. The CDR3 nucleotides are TGTGCCAGCAGCCCTCGGACTAGCGCTGGTGAGCAGTTCTTC. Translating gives CASSPRTSAGEQFF.

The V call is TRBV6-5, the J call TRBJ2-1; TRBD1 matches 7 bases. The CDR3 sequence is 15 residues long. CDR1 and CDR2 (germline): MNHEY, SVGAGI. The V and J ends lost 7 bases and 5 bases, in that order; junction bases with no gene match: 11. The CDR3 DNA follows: TGTGCCAGCAACCGGATCGTGGGACAGAACAATGAGCAGTTCTTC. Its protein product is CASNRIVGQNNEQFF.

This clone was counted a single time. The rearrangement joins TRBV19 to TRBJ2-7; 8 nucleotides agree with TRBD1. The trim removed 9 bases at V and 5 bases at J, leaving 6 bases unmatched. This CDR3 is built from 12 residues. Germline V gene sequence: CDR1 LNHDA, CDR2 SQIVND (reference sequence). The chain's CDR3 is CARGQVRNEQYF. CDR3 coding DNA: TGTGCCAGGGGACAGGTGCGGAACGAGCAGTACTTC.

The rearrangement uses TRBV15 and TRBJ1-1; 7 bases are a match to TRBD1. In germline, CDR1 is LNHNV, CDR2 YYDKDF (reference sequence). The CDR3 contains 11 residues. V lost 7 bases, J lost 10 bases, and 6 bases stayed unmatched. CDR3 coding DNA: TGTGCCACCAATTCAGGGGGTGTAGCTTTCTTT. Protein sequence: CATNSGGVAFF. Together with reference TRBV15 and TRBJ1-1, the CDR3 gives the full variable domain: DAMVIQNPRYQVTQFGKPVTLSCSQTLNHNVMYWYQQKSSQAPKLLFHYYDKDFNNEADTPDNFQSRRPNTSFCFLDIRSPGLGDTAMYLCATNSGGVAFFGQGTRLTVV.

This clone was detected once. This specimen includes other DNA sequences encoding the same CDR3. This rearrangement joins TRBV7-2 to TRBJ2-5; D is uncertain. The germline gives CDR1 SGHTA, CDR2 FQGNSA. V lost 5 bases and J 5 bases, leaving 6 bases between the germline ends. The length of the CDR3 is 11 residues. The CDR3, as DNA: TGTGCCAGCAGCCCAAAGGAGACCCAGTACTTC. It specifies CASSPKETQYF.

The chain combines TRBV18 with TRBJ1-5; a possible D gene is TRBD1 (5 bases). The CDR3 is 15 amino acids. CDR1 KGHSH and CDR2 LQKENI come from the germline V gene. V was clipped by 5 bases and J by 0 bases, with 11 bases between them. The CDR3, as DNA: TGTGCCAGCTCATATCAGACAGATAGCAATCAGCCCCAGCATTTT. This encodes CASSYQTDSNQPQHF.

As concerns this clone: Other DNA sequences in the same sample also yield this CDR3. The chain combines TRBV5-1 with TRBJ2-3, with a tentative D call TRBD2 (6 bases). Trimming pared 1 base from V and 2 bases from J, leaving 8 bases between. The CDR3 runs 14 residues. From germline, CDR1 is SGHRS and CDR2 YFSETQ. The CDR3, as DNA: TGCGCCAGCAGCTTGAGCGGGTCCACAGATACGCAGTATTTT. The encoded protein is CASSLSGSTDTQYF. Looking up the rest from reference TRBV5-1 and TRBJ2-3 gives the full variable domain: KAGVTQTPRYLIKTRGQQVTLSCSPISGHRSVSWYQQTPGQGLQFLFEYFSETQRNKGNFPGRFSGRQFSNSRSEMNVSTLELGDSALYLCASSLSGSTDTQYFGPGTRLTVL.

CDR3 loop: CASSPRPTGPSYEQYF. The CDR3 DNA reads as TGTGCCAGCAGCCCAAGGCCGACTGGCCCCTCCTACGAGCAGTACTTC. V usage is TRBV27 and J usage is TRBJ2-7; no definite D call. Deletions cut 6 bases from V and 0 bases from J, with 18 bases between. Germline CDR1 is MNHEY and CDR2 is SMNVEV (reference sequence). This CDR3 has 16 residues.

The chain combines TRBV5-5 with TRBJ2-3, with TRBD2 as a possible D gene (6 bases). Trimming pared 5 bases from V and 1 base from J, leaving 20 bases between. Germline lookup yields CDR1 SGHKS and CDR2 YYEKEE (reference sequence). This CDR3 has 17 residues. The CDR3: CASRLLAPLARTDTQYF. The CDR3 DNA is TGTGCCAGCAGACTCCTGGCCCCACTAGCACGCACAGATACGCAGTATTTT.

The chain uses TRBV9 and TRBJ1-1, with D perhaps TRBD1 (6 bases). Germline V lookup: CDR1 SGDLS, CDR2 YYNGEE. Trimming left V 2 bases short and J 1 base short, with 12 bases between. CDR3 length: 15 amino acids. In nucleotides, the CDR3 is TGTGCCAGCAGCGTGGAGGGGGGAACGAACACTGAAGCTTTCTTT. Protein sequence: CASSVEGGTNTEAFF.

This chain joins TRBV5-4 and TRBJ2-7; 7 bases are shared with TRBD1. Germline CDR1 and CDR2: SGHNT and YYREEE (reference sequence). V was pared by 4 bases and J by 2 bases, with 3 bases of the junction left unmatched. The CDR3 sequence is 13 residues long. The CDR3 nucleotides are TGTGCCAGCAGCGTAACAGGGGCCTACGAGCAGTACTTC. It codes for CASSVTGAYEQYF.

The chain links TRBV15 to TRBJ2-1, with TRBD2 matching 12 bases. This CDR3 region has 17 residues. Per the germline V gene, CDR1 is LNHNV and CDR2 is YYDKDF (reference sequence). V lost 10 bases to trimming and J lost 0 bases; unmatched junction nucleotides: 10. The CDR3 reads CAIWGLAGGSSYNEQFF. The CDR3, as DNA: TGTGCCATCTGGGGGCTAGCGGGAGGGAGCTCCTACAATGAGCAGTTCTTC.

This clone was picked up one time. CDR3 nucleotides: TGTGCCAGCAGCAAAAGCGGGAGCTACGAGCAGTACTTC. It translates to CASSKSGSYEQYF. The chain uses TRBV11-2 and TRBJ2-7; 8 positions agree with TRBD2. The V and J ends lost 5 bases and 3 bases, in that order; junction bases with no gene match: 3. The germline V gene encodes CDR1 SGHAT and CDR2 FQNNGV. The CDR3 totals 13 residues.

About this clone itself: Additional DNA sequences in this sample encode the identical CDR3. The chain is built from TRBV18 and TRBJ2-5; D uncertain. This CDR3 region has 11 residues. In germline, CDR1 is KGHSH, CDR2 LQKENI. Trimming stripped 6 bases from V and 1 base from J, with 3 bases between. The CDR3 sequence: CASSTQETQYF. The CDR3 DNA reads TGTGCCAGCTCCACCCAAGAGACCCAGTACTTC.

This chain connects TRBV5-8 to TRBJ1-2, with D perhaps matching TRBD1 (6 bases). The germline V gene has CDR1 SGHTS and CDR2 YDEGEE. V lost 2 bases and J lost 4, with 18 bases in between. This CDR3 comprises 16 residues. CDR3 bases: TGTGCCAGCAGCTTCGGGTCAGGGGTAGAGCCCTATGGCTACACCTTC. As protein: CASSFGSGVEPYGYTF.

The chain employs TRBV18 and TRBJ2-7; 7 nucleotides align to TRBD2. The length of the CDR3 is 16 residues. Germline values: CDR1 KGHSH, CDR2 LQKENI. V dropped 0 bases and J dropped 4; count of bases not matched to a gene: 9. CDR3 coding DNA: TGTGCCAGCTCACCACCGGCTCTTGCGGGAGAGTACGAGCAGTACTTC. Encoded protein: CASSPPALAGEYEQYF. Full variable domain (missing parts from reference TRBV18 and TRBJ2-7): NAGVMQNPRHLVRRRGQEARLRCSPMKGHSHVYWYRQLPEEGLKFMVYLQKENIIDESGMPKERFSAEFPKEGPSILRIQQVVRGDSAAYFCASSPPALAGEYEQYFGPGTRLTVT.

CDR3 in amino acids: CAISVAGGQETQYF. For the CDR3, the DNA is TGTGCCATCAGTGTAGCGGGAGGCCAAGAGACCCAGTACTTC. The rearrangement uses TRBV10-3 and TRBJ2-5; 10 nucleotides agree with TRBD2. From germline, CDR1 is ENHRY and CDR2 SYGVKD. This CDR3 has 14 amino acids. Unmatched junction bases numbered 0, after V lost 4 bases and J lost 1 base.

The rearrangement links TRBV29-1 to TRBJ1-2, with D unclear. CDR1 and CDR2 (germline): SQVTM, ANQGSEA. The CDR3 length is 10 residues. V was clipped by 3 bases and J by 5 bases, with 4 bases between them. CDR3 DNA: TGCAGCGTTGAGTTGTATGGCTACACCTTC. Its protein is CSVELYGYTF.

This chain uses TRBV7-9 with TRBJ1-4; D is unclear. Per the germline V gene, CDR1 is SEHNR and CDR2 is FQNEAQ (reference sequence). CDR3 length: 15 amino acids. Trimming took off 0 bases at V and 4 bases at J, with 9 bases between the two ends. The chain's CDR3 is CASSLAVSGNEKLFF. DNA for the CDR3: TGTGCCAGCAGCTTAGCAGTTTCGGGTAATGAAAAACTGTTTTTT.

The CDR3, as DNA: TGTGCCAGCAGCTTAAGTACCCGGACTAGCGGAAACACAGATACGCAGTATTTT. It is translated as CASSLSTRTSGNTDTQYF. The gene calls are TRBV11-2 and TRBJ2-3, with 10 bases fitting TRBD2. Germline CDR1 is SGHAT and CDR2 is FQNNGV. The CDR3 totals 18 residues. Trimming cost V 2 bases and J 2 bases; bases outside gene matches: 10.

CDR3 residues: CASSQRGQGGYEQYF. For the CDR3, the DNA is TGCGCCAGCAGCCAACGGGGACAGGGAGGATACGAGCAGTACTTC. The chain carries TRBV4-1 and TRBJ2-7; 9 bases agree with TRBD1. Trimming cost V 2 bases and J 4 bases; bases outside gene matches: 6. Germline assignment: CDR1 MGHRA and CDR2 YSYEKL. CDR3 length: 15 amino acids.

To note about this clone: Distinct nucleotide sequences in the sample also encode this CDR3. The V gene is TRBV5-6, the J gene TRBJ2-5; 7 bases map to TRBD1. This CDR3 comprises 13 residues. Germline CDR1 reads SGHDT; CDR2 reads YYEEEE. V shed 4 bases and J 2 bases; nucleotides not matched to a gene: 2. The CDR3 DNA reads TGTGCCAGCAGCCTGGGACAGCAAGAGACCCAGTACTTC. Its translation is CASSLGQQETQYF.

CDR3 sequence: CASSFRSPGQGYEQYF. The CDR3 coding sequence is TGCGCCAGCAGCTTTCGCTCACCGGGACAGGGCTACGAGCAGTACTTC. The chain has TRBV5-1 and TRBJ2-7, with 9 bases lining up with TRBD1. Trimming removed 2 bases from V and 3 bases from J; junction bases left unmatched: 9. Germline CDR1 SGHRS, CDR2 YFSETQ. This CDR3 has 16 residues.

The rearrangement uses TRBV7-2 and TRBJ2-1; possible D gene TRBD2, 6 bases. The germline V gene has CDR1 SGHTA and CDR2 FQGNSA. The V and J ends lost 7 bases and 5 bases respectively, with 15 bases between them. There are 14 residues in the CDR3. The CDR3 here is CASTKGTSNNEQFF. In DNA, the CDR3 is TGTGCCAGCACGAAGGGGACTTCAAACAATGAGCAGTTCTTC.

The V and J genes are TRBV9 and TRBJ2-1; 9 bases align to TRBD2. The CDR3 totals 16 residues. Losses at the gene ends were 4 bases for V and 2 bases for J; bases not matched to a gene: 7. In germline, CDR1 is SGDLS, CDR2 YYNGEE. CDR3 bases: TGTGCCAGCAGCCTAGCGGGGAGTATGCCCTACAATGAGCAGTTCTTC. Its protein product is CASSLAGSMPYNEQFF.

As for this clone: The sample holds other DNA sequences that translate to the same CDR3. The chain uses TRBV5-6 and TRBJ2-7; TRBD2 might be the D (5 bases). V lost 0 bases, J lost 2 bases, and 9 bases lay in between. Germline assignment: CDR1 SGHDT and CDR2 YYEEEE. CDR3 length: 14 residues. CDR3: CASSLVGRTYEQYF. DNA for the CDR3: TGTGCCAGCAGCTTGGTAGGGAGAACCTACGAGCAGTACTTC.

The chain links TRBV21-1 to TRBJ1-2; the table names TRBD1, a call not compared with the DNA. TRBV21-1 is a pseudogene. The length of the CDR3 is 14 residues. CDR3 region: CASSKLQGTDGYTF. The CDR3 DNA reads TGTGCCAGCAGCAAATTACAGGGGACCGATGGCTACACCTTC.